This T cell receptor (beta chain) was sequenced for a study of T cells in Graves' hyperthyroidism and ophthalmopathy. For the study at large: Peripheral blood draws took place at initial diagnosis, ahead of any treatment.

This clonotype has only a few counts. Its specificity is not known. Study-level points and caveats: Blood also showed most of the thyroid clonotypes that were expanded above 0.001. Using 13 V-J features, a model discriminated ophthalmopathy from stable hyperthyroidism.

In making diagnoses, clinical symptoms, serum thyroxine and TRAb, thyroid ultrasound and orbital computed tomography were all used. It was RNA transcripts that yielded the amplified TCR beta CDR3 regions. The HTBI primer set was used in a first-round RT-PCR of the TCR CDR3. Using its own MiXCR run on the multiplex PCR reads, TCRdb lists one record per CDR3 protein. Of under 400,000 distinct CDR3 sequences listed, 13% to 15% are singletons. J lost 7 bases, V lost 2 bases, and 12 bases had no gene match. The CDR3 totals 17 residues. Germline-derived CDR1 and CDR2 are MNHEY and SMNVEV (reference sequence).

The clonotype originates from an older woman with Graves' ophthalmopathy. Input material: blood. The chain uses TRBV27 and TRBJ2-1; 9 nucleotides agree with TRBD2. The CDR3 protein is CASSLKPPAGGPNEQFF. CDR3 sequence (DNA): TGTGCCAGCAGTTTAAAACCCCCTGCGGGAGGGCCAAATGAGCAGTTCTTC.